Each of the 13 T cell receptor beta chains below was sequenced from the same sample in a study of OX40 agonist ivuxolimab in advanced cancers. The method was immunoSEQ multiplex PCR; TCRdb's version includes in-frame clones alone and lacks a portion of them. The sample lists 64,000 or so clones, roughly 84% occurring once. The input for sequencing was CD4+ or CD8+ T cells sorted from blood, taken in a trial of the OX40 agonist ivuxolimab. These receptors were obtained from an adult with an advanced solid tumor such as melanoma, head and neck, liver or kidney cancer.

The rearrangement links TRBV12-5 to TRBJ1-3; the D gene is possibly TRBD1 (5 bases). Deletions cut 3 bases from V and 4 bases from J, with 16 bases between. The germline V gene has CDR1 LGHNT and CDR2 FRNRAP. This CDR3 contains 16 residues. The CDR3 bases are TGTGCTAGTGGTTTTCGTTTGGGGCTCTCAGGAAACACCATATATTTT. It is translated as CASGFRLGLSGNTIYF.

The CDR3 coding sequence is TGTGCCAGCAGTGAATCGCCCGCGGGAGGGGTGTCCCGCAATGAGCAGTTCTTC. This gives the protein CASSESPAGGVSRNEQFF. V gene TRBV2 combines with J gene TRBJ2-1, with 9 nucleotides matching TRBD2. The length of the CDR3 is 18 residues. J lost 6 bases, V lost 2 bases, and 14 bases had no gene match. The germline CDR1 and CDR2 sequences are SNHLY and FYNNEI.

CDR3 amino acids: CAWKPGGNQPQHF. The CDR3 coding sequence is TGTGCCTGGAAGCCAGGGGGCAATCAGCCCCAGCATTTT. V gene TRBV30 combines with J gene TRBJ1-5; possibly TRBD1 for D (6 bases). The V end was cut by 4 bases, the J end by 2 bases, with 9 bases between. CDR1 GTSNPN and CDR2 SVGIG come from the germline V gene (reference sequence). The length of the CDR3 is 13 residues.

V gene TRBV10-3 combines with J gene TRBJ2-2; TRBD2 is a possible D gene (5 bases). The germline CDR1 and CDR2 sequences are ENHRY and SYGVKD. CDR3 length: 13 residues. The V and J ends lost 6 bases and 1 base respectively, with 6 bases between them. The CDR3 DNA follows: TGTGCCATCAGAGAGGGGAACACCGGGGAGCTGTTTTTT. Translating gives CAIREGNTGELFF.

The rearrangement joins TRBV6-1 to TRBJ1-1; tentatively, D is TRBD1 (5 bases). Germline V gives CDR1 MNHNS, CDR2 SASEGT. Trimming shortened V by 4 bases and J by 3 bases, and 15 bases separated the two germline ends. The CDR3 is 15 residues long. The CDR3 nucleotides read TGTGCCAGCAGTGGGAGGGAGGGGTGGCACACTGAAGCTTTCTTT. As protein: CASSGREGWHTEAFF.

The chain has TRBV5-1 and TRBJ2-2, with 8 bases lining up with TRBD1. Germline CDR1 reads SGHRS; CDR2 reads YFSETQ. J gave up 7 bases and V 3 bases, and 8 bases lay outside the gene matches. The CDR3 spans 15 residues. CDR3 nucleotides: TGCGCCAGCAGCTCAGGGGACAGGAGAATCGGGGAGCTGTTTTTT. It translates to CASSSGDRRIGELFF.

The chain employs TRBV4-2 and TRBJ2-2; perhaps TRBD1 as D (5 bases). With 4 bases removed from V and 3 bases from J, the gap between germline ends came to 6 bases. Looked up from germline, CDR1 is LGHNA and CDR2 is YNFKEQ. The CDR3 loop spans 13 amino acids. CDR3 in amino acids: CASSLQDTGELFF. The CDR3 nucleotides read TGTGCCAGCAGCCTACAGGACACCGGGGAGCTGTTTTTT.

The genes are TRBV5-6 and TRBJ2-5; no reliable D call. V lost 0 bases, J lost 5 bases, and 17 bases lay in between. Per the germline V gene, CDR1 is SGHDT and CDR2 is YYEEEE. The CDR3 is 16 residues long. The CDR3 DNA reads TGTGCCAGCAGCTTGGCGGGTGTGGCGGTGGGGGAGACCCAGTACTTC. Residues: CASSLAGVAVGETQYF.

The V gene is TRBV6-1, the J gene TRBJ1-1; tentatively, D is TRBD1 (5 bases). The CDR3 sequence is 14 residues long. Germline CDR1 and CDR2: MNHNS and SASEGT. The V and J ends lost 5 bases and 0 bases respectively, with 10 bases between them. CDR3 loop: CASSQGLMNTEAFF. CDR3 DNA sequence: TGTGCCAGCAGTCAGGGTCTAATGAACACTGAAGCTTTCTTT.

The chain links TRBV5-1 to TRBJ1-1; D unresolved. Trimming took off 0 bases at V and 1 base at J, with 7 bases between the two ends. From germline, CDR1 is SGHRS and CDR2 YFSETQ. The CDR3 totals 14 residues. The CDR3 is CASSLESGNTEAFF. In DNA, the CDR3 is TGCGCCAGCAGCTTGGAGTCGGGGAACACTGAAGCTTTCTTT.

The chain carries TRBV28 and TRBJ2-5; no clear D gene. The germline CDR1 and CDR2 sequences are MDHEN and SYDVKM. Trimming took 2 bases from V and 5 from J, leaving 9 bases between them. This CDR3 is 13 amino acids long. The CDR3 here is CASSLIAPETQYF. DNA of the CDR3: TGTGCCAGCAGTTTAATAGCCCCGGAGACCCAGTACTTC.

V gene TRBV5-1 combines with J gene TRBJ2-1, with 8 bases that match TRBD2. V gave up 2 bases and J gave up 4 bases; unmatched junction bases: 8. Germline V gives CDR1 SGHRS, CDR2 YFSETQ. There are 16 residues in the CDR3. In nucleotides, the CDR3 is TGCGCCAGCAGCTTTGGGGCGGGGGGACCTTACAATGAGCAGTTCTTC. Its translation: CASSFGAGGPYNEQFF.

This clone was observed a single time. The chain employs TRBV18 and TRBJ2-1; D is uncertain. Trimming shortened V by 6 bases and J by 8 bases, and 11 bases separated the two germline ends. The CDR3 is made up of 12 amino acids. Germline assignment: CDR1 KGHSH and CDR2 LQKENI. CDR3 loop: CASSTKIDEQFF. In nucleotides, the CDR3 is TGTGCCAGCTCTACGAAAATAGATGAGCAGTTCTTC.